This entry lists 28 T cell receptor beta chains sequenced from one sample in a study of blood T cell repertoires in COVID-19. Repertoires were generated with immunoSEQ multiplex PCR, while TCRdb's copy carries only in-frame clones and drops some. Of 60,000 to 70,000 clones listed, roughly 85% were seen once; the top ten hold 35% to 45%. Sequencing was performed on peripheral blood. The receptors come from a human donor in a cohort sampled during active COVID-19.

The rearrangement links TRBV19 to TRBJ1-1; D is undetermined. This CDR3 region has 15 residues. The V gene lost 1 base and the J gene lost 5 bases, with 14 bases spanning the gap. Germline V gene lookup returns CDR1 LNHDA and CDR2 SQIVND (reference sequence). In DNA, the CDR3 is TGTGCCAGTAGTATAGTTGTGGGGAGGGAGACTGAAGCTTTCTTT. This encodes CASSIVVGRETEAFF.

The chain carries TRBV10-2 and TRBJ2-7; the D gene is possibly TRBD2 (6 bases). The CDR3 has 13 residues. Trimming pared 8 bases from V and 5 bases from J, leaving 16 bases between. CDR1 and CDR2 from the germline V gene are WSHSY and SAAADI. DNA for the CDR3: TGCGCCAGCTCCGTCCGGGAGCGCGACGAGCAGTACTTC. Its translation: CASSVRERDEQYF.

The V and J genes are TRBV29-1 and TRBJ2-2; TRBD2 is a possible D gene (6 bases). Between the trimmed V and J ends, which lost 6 bases and 7 bases, there was a span of 18 bases. The CDR3 sequence is 14 residues long. CDR1 is SQVTM and CDR2 is ANQGSEA in the germline V gene. DNA of the CDR3: TGCAGCGTCGCGTGGGGCGGGGCTGTCGGGGAGCTGTTTTTT. Its translation: CSVAWGGAVGELFF.

V and J are TRBV19 and TRBJ1-5; a weak D match, TRBD1 (5 bases). V gave up 3 bases and J gave up 6 bases, with 6 bases separating them. This CDR3 spans 12 amino acids. CDR1 is LNHDA, CDR2 SQIVND, per germline (reference sequence). Written as DNA, the CDR3 is TGTGCCAGTAGTATCGGGGGTCAGCCCCAGCATTTT. Protein sequence: CASSIGGQPQHF.

V gene TRBV7-6 combines with J gene TRBJ1-3; 8 bases align to TRBD1. Trimming took 4 bases from V and 2 from J; bases not matched to a gene: 10. Germline CDR1 reads SGHVS; CDR2 reads FNYEAQ. The CDR3 is 17 residues long. The CDR3 here is CASSSHRAGGTGNTIYF. The CDR3 DNA is TGTGCCAGCAGCTCCCATAGGGCAGGGGGCACTGGAAACACCATATATTTT.

V is TRBV3-1 (or the pseudogene TRBV3-2) and J is TRBJ1-2; 12 positions match TRBD1. Germline V gene sequence: CDR1 LGHDT, CDR2 YNNKEL (reference sequence). The CDR3 covers 15 residues. V dropped 3 bases and J dropped 5; count of bases not matched to a gene: 4. CDR3 in amino acids: CASSHGTGGRYGYTF. The CDR3 DNA sequence: TGTGCCAGCAGCCATGGGACAGGGGGCCGGTATGGCTACACCTTC.

The chain combines TRBV29-1 with TRBJ1-1; D ambiguous. V lost 0 bases to trimming and J lost 1 base, with 9 bases between them. Germline CDR1 reads SQVTM; CDR2 reads ANQGSEA. The CDR3 is 14 amino acids. The CDR3 DNA reads TGCAGCGTTGAAGATTTGAGACAGAACACTGAAGCTTTCTTT. It codes for CSVEDLRQNTEAFF.

V gene TRBV5-1 combines with J gene TRBJ1-4, with D possibly TRBD1 on 5 matching bases. The germline CDR1 and CDR2 sequences are SGHRS and YFSETQ. The CDR3 sequence is 14 residues long. V lost 0 bases and J 3 bases, leaving 6 bases between the germline ends. The CDR3 here is CASSLGGANEKLFF. Written as DNA, the CDR3 is TGCGCCAGCAGCTTGGGGGGGGCTAATGAAAAACTGTTTTTT.

This clone occurred a few times. This chain connects TRBV19 to TRBJ1-5; a weak D match, TRBD1 (5 bases). The CDR3 spans 14 residues. Between the trimmed V and J ends, which lost 3 bases and 3 bases, there was a span of 9 bases. CDR1 is LNHDA and CDR2 is SQIVND in the germline V gene (reference sequence). The DNA of the CDR3 is TGTGCCAGTAGTATTAAGGGGTACAATCAGCCCCAGCATTTT. Protein sequence: CASSIKGYNQPQHF.

CDR3 nucleotide sequence: TGTGCCAGCAGTTCCACAGGGGTTGGAACTGCCCCCGACGAGCAGTACTTC. Encoded protein: CASSSTGVGTAPDEQYF. This chain connects TRBV28 to TRBJ2-7; 7 bases line up with TRBD1. Germline V gene data show CDR1 as MDHEN and CDR2 as SYDVKM. The CDR3 loop spans 17 amino acids. V trimming: 4 bases; J trimming: 5 bases; junction bases outside the gene matches: 17.

The rearrangement uses TRBV4-1 and TRBJ1-3, with D perhaps matching TRBD1 (6 bases). Germline CDR1 MGHRA, CDR2 YSYEKL. This CDR3 has 16 amino acids. V gave up 5 bases and J gave up 2 bases, with 16 bases separating them. The CDR3 region is CASSIRQDAAGNTIYF. The CDR3 coding sequence is TGCGCCAGCAGCATCCGACAGGATGCAGCTGGAAACACCATATATTTT.

The rearrangement links TRBV2 to TRBJ2-7; 13 nucleotides agree with TRBD2. Germline V gives CDR1 SNHLY, CDR2 FYNNEI. The CDR3 is made up of 16 amino acids. V shed 3 bases and J 4 bases; nucleotides not matched to a gene: 6. The CDR3 reads CASSDQGTSGIYEQYF. The CDR3, as DNA: TGTGCCAGCAGTGACCAGGGGACTAGCGGGATATACGAGCAGTACTTC.

A few counts support this clone. The genes are TRBV7-9 and TRBJ2-3; D may be TRBD2 (5 bases). The CDR3 spans 15 residues. The V end was cut by 5 bases, the J end by 10 bases, with 22 bases between. Germline loops: CDR1 SEHNR, CDR2 FQNEAQ (reference sequence). CDR3 in DNA: TGTGCCAGCAGCCTGGACTCTTCAGTTGGTCGGGCGCAGTATTTT. This encodes CASSLDSSVGRAQYF.

V and J are TRBV2 and TRBJ1-4, with D maybe TRBD1 (6 bases). V shed 3 bases and J shed 6 bases, with 11 bases lying between them. From germline, CDR1 is SNHLY and CDR2 FYNNEI. This CDR3 comprises 14 residues. The CDR3 bases are TGTGCCAGCAGTGACAGGGGAGTTCATGAAAAACTGTTTTTT. The encoded protein is CASSDRGVHEKLFF.

This sequence joins TRBV5-5 and TRBJ2-5, with TRBD1 matching 8 bases. This CDR3 is built from 15 residues. V lost 0 bases, J lost 4 bases, and 5 bases stayed unmatched. Germline V CDR1 and CDR2: SGHKS, YYEKEE (reference sequence). The CDR3 coding sequence is TGTGCCAGCAGCTTGGCCATAACAGGGGGAGAGACCCAGTACTTC. It yields the protein CASSLAITGGETQYF.

The J gene is TRBJ2-2, the V gene TRBV5-4; 10 nucleotides line up with TRBD1. The CDR3 contains 14 residues. Germline assignment: CDR1 SGHNT and CDR2 YYREEE (reference sequence). J gave up 6 bases and V 3 bases, and 2 bases lay outside the gene matches. The DNA for the CDR3 is TGTGCCAGCAGCTCGGGACAGGGGCCCGGGGAGCTGTTTTTT. Its translation: CASSSGQGPGELFF.

The chain uses TRBV5-6 and TRBJ2-7, with TRBD1 matching over 7 bases. V gave up 2 bases and J gave up 0 bases; unmatched junction bases: 11. The CDR3 runs to 17 residues. Germline values: CDR1 SGHDT, CDR2 YYEEEE. This chain's CDR3 is CASSFKMTGPNSYEQYF. The CDR3 DNA sequence: TGTGCCAGCAGCTTCAAAATGACAGGGCCTAACTCCTACGAGCAGTACTTC.

Here the CDR3 DNA reads TGTGCCAGCAGCAGGGGGGGACAGGTCTTTCCCTACGAGCAGTACTTC. Its protein product is CASSRGGQVFPYEQYF. The rearrangement joins TRBV7-2 to TRBJ2-7; D is possibly TRBD1 (8 bases). The CDR3 totals 16 residues. From germline, CDR1 is SGHTA and CDR2 FQGNSA. V shed 5 bases and J shed 2 bases, with 19 bases lying between them.

This sequence joins TRBV28 and TRBJ1-1, with D possibly matching TRBD1 (5 bases). This CDR3 is 12 amino acids long. The germline V gene has CDR1 MDHEN and CDR2 SYDVKM. V dropped 6 bases and J dropped 4 bases, with 9 bases sitting between them. The CDR3 is CASRAGGTEAFF. The CDR3 coding sequence is TGTGCCAGCAGAGCCGGGGGCACTGAAGCTTTCTTT. Full variable domain (rest looked up from reference TRBV28 and TRBJ1-1): DVKVTQSSRYLVKRTGEKVFLECVQDMDHENMFWYRQDPGLGLRLIYFSYDVKMKEKGDIPEGYSVSREKKERFSLILESASTNQTSMYLCASRAGGTEAFFGQGTRLTVV.

The chain combines TRBV30 with TRBJ1-5; TRBD1 agrees at 7 bases. Trimming removed 2 bases from V and 4 bases from J; junction bases left unmatched: 5. Germline V gene sequence: CDR1 GTSNPN, CDR2 SVGIG (reference sequence). CDR3 length: 14 amino acids. The CDR3 DNA is TGTGCCTGGAGTACCCTACAGGGGAATCAGCCCCAGCATTTT. Protein sequence: CAWSTLQGNQPQHF.

The chain combines TRBV7-9 with TRBJ2-1; D uncertain. The CDR3 runs to 13 residues. Trimming left V 3 bases short and J 5 bases short, with 8 bases between. CDR1 is SEHNR and CDR2 is FQNEAQ in the germline V gene (reference sequence). The DNA for the CDR3 is TGTGCCAGCAGCTTCCACCCGGACAATGAGCAGTTCTTC. This gives the protein CASSFHPDNEQFF.

The rearrangement links TRBV11-1 to TRBJ2-1; 9 bases fit TRBD1. CDR3 length equals 14 residues. Germline-derived CDR1 and CDR2 are SGHAT and FQDESV (reference sequence). V dropped 4 bases and J dropped 5; count of bases not matched to a gene: 3. The CDR3 nucleotides read TGTGCCAGCAGCTGGGACAGGGAAGACAATGAGCAGTTCTTC. It specifies CASSWDREDNEQFF.

V is TRBV2 and J is TRBJ2-2; the match to TRBD1 covers 8 bases. This CDR3 is 15 amino acids long. J was trimmed by 3 bases and V by 6 bases; bases with no gene match: 6. In germline, CDR1 is SNHLY, CDR2 FYNNEI. CDR3 bases: TGTGCCAGCAGGAGGACAGGGTCGTACACCGGGGAGCTGTTTTTT. This sequence encodes CASRRTGSYTGELFF.

The count of this clone is one. The V and J genes are TRBV6-6 and TRBJ1-5; weak D call: TRBD1 (5 bases). CDR3 length: 15 residues. V shed 5 bases and J shed 4 bases, with 15 bases lying between them. Germline V gene sequence: CDR1 MNHNY, CDR2 SVGAGI (reference sequence). The CDR3 reads CASSKLGTSNQPQHF. DNA for the CDR3: TGTGCCAGCAGTAAACTTGGGACTTCGAATCAGCCCCAGCATTTT.

Worth noting for this clone: This CDR3 is also generated by other DNA sequences in the sample. The chain combines TRBV28 with TRBJ1-1; D gene unclear. The CDR3 extends over 14 amino acids. V was shortened by 0 bases and J by 1 base, with 6 bases between the two germline ends. Germline assignment: CDR1 MDHEN and CDR2 SYDVKM. The CDR3 loop reads CASSLWQENTEAFF. CDR3 sequence (DNA): TGTGCCAGCAGTTTATGGCAGGAGAACACTGAAGCTTTCTTT.

This chain uses TRBV28 with TRBJ1-1; perhaps TRBD1 as D (6 bases). V gave up 1 base and J gave up 12 bases, with 15 bases separating them. CDR1 MDHEN and CDR2 SYDVKM come from the germline V gene. This CDR3 is built from 13 residues. CDR3: CASSLFNRQVPFF. The CDR3 coding sequence is TGTGCCAGCAGTTTATTTAACCGACAGGTCCCTTTCTTT.

This chain uses TRBV6-5 with TRBJ1-2, with TRBD1 identical over 9 bases. CDR1 is MNHEY and CDR2 is SVGAGI in the germline V gene. J lost 4 bases, V lost 0 bases, and 6 bases had no gene match. This CDR3 region has 16 residues. CDR3 residues: CASSYSGLTGGYGYTF. The CDR3, as DNA: TGTGCCAGCAGTTACTCGGGGCTGACAGGGGGCTATGGCTACACCTTC.

The chain carries TRBV28 and TRBJ1-1, with 8 bases that match TRBD1. This CDR3 is 15 amino acids long. Germline trimming cut 8 bases from V and 6 bases from J; bases unmatched to any gene: 14. Germline CDR1 reads MDHEN; CDR2 reads SYDVKM. In DNA form, the CDR3 reads TGTGCCAGCGTCCCGGCCGGCAGGGGGCTGGCTGAAGCTTTCTTT. The encoded protein is CASVPAGRGLAEAFF.